Following are 32 T cell receptor beta chains from one sample sequenced in a study of blood T cells in healthy people across ages. It was with a sample-barcoded 5' primer and a J-beta primer mix that a second PCR of about 6 to 12 cycles was run. TCRdb ran MiXCR on the 5' RACE reads and lists one entry per CDR3 protein. The data contain 650,000 to 700,000 distinct CDR3 sequences, approximately 52% of them singletons. The material sequenced was blood. The receptors shown here come from a woman of 80 years or more in good health.

The chain joins TRBV5-4 to TRBJ2-1, with 11 bases identical to TRBD2. The CDR3 covers 15 residues. Looked up from germline, CDR1 is SGHNT and CDR2 is YYREEE (reference sequence). V lost 4 bases, J lost 6 bases, and 6 bases stayed unmatched. CDR3 loop: CASSPWTSGSNEQFF. Here the CDR3 DNA reads TGTGCCAGCAGCCCGTGGACTAGCGGGTCCAATGAGCAGTTCTTC.

This clonotype has only a few counts. The genes are TRBV7-2 and TRBJ1-2; no clear D. There are 14 residues in the CDR3. Trimming shortened V by 5 bases and J by 0 bases, and 10 bases separated the two germline ends. CDR1 SGHTA and CDR2 FQGNSA come from the germline V gene. The CDR3 loop reads CASSPYNSNYGYTF. In nucleotides, the CDR3 is TGTGCCAGCAGCCCTTACAATTCTAACTATGGCTACACCTTC. The full variable domain, with the rest looked up from reference TRBV7-2 and TRBJ1-2, is GAGVSQSPSNKVTEKGKDVELRCDPISGHTALYWYRQSLGQGLEFLIYFQGNSAPDKSGLPSDRFSAERTGGSVSTLTIQRTQQEDSAVYLCASSPYNSNYGYTFGSGTRLTVV.

The rearrangement links TRBV3-1 to TRBJ2-1, with a possible D match to TRBD2 (5 bases). The V end was cut by 4 bases, the J end by 5 bases, with 6 bases between. CDR3 length: 12 amino acids. The germline V gene encodes CDR1 LGHDT and CDR2 YNNKEL (reference sequence). This chain's CDR3 is CASSRENNEQFF. The CDR3 DNA sequence: TGTGCCAGCAGCCGGGAGAACAATGAGCAGTTCTTC.

This clonotype came up a few times. The CDR3 DNA sequence: TGCGCCAGCAGCTTGCCGCGTTCGGGTGGTGAGACCCAGTACTTC. As protein: CASSLPRSGGETQYF. The V gene is TRBV5-1, the J gene TRBJ2-5, with D hard to call. This CDR3 spans 15 amino acids. V lost 1 base and J lost 5, with 15 bases in between. Germline CDR1 reads SGHRS; CDR2 reads YFSETQ.

The chain is built from TRBV6-6 and TRBJ2-4; D gene uncertain. The J call could be wrong; TRBJ2-7 is a better fit for the DNA end. The germline V gene has CDR1 MNHNY and CDR2 SVGAGI (reference sequence). The CDR3 consists of 11 residues. CDR3 amino acids: CASVHEYEQYF. In DNA, the CDR3 is TGTGCCAGTGTTCATGAATACGAGCAGTACTTC.

J is TRBJ2-5 and V is TRBV24-1, with 7 bases that match TRBD1. V was pared by 4 bases and J by 4 bases, with 8 bases of the junction left unmatched. Germline V lookup: CDR1 KGHDR, CDR2 SFDVKD. The CDR3 spans 15 residues. The CDR3 reads CATSEWAPGGETQYF. DNA of the CDR3: TGTGCCACCAGTGAATGGGCCCCAGGGGGAGAGACCCAGTACTTC.

In this sample, this clonotype turned up a few times. The chain combines TRBV12-3 or TRBV12-4 with TRBJ2-2, with D possibly being TRBD1 or TRBD2 (5 bases each). There are 14 residues in the CDR3. V lost 6 bases to trimming and J lost 6 bases, with 14 bases between them. The CDR3 loop reads CASRAAGRPGELFF. CDR3 DNA: TGTGCCAGCAGGGCAGCAGGGAGACCCGGGGAGCTGTTTTTT.

This clonotype came up many times. The rearrangement joins TRBV15 to TRBJ1-2; D perhaps matches TRBD1 (5 bases). V was trimmed by 5 bases and J by 2 bases, leaving 12 bases between them. CDR3 size: 14 residues. The germline V gene encodes CDR1 LNHNV and CDR2 YYDKDF (reference sequence). The CDR3 DNA is TGTGCCACCAGCGGCGGGACTCTCAACTATGGCTACACCTTC. Protein: CATSGGTLNYGYTF.

About this clonotype itself: This clone may be a read error of a much larger clone one base away. The chain joins TRBV29-1 to TRBJ2-1, with a tentative D call TRBD2 (6 bases). The CDR3 spans 14 residues. V was shortened by 3 bases and J by 2 bases, with 11 bases between the two germline ends. Germline lookup yields CDR1 SQVTM and CDR2 ANQGSEA. As DNA, the CDR3 is TGCAGCGTTGATCGGGGGAGCCCCTACAATGAGCAGTTCTTC. Translated, it gives CSVDRGSPYNEQFF.

On this clonotype: Possible read error: a much larger clone is one base away. The V gene is TRBV29-1, the J gene TRBJ2-1, with D possibly TRBD1 on 5 matching bases. Germline V gene data show CDR1 as SQVTM and CDR2 as ANQGSEA. The CDR3 consists of 12 residues. The CDR3 DNA sequence: TGCAGCGGTAGGGGCCTCTACGATGAGCAGTTCTTC. This sequence encodes CSGRGLYDEQFF.

The chain carries TRBV3-1 and TRBJ2-3; D is unclear. This CDR3 has 12 amino acids. The germline V and J ends were trimmed by 6 bases and 6 bases, with 10 bases remaining between them. CDR1 is LGHDT and CDR2 is YNNKEL in the germline V gene (reference sequence). CDR3 in amino acids: CASRAGPDTQYF. Written as DNA, the CDR3 is TGTGCCAGCAGGGCTGGTCCCGATACGCAGTATTTT.

The chain is built from TRBV7-9 and TRBJ2-1; D gene uncertain. Per the germline V gene, CDR1 is SEHNR and CDR2 is FQNEAQ (reference sequence). The CDR3 sequence is 14 residues long. V was trimmed by 7 bases and J by 0 bases, leaving 10 bases between them. CDR3: CASISPSSYNEQFF. In DNA form, the CDR3 reads TGTGCCAGCATCAGCCCGAGCTCCTACAATGAGCAGTTCTTC.

This clonotype was counted a few times. The chain employs TRBV5-1 and TRBJ2-1; 15 bases match TRBD2. With 3 bases clipped from V and 8 bases from J, the junction kept 12 bases outside the gene matches. Germline V gene sequence: CDR1 SGHRS, CDR2 YFSETQ. This CDR3 has 18 residues. CDR3: CASSWGLAGGRIVDEQFF. As DNA, the CDR3 is TGCGCCAGCAGCTGGGGACTAGCGGGGGGAAGAATAGTCGATGAGCAGTTCTTC.

The genes are TRBV12-3 or TRBV12-4 and TRBJ2-3; TRBD1 is a possible D gene (6 bases). The CDR3 totals 15 residues. The ends were cut back, 2 bases at V and 2 bases at J, with 11 bases in the middle. This chain's CDR3 is CASSLQGRLTDTQYF. The CDR3 nucleotides read TGTGCCAGCAGTTTACAGGGGAGACTCACAGATACGCAGTATTTT.

The genes are TRBV29-1 and TRBJ1-6; TRBD1 aligns across 7 bases. The CDR3 has 13 amino acids. Trimming took 5 bases from V and 5 from J; bases not matched to a gene: 3. The V gene's germline CDR1 is SQVTM and CDR2 ANQGSEA. This CDR3 is CSVRTGDNSPLHF. The CDR3 DNA sequence: TGCAGCGTTCGGACAGGAGATAATTCACCCCTCCACTTT.

The chain recombines TRBV12-3 or TRBV12-4 with TRBJ1-1, with 9 nucleotides matching TRBD1. The CDR3 runs to 13 residues. The V gene end was trimmed by 9 bases and the J gene end by 3 bases; junction bases not matched to a gene: 5. The CDR3 region is CASKQGAYTEAFF. Written as DNA, the CDR3 is TGTGCCAGTAAACAGGGGGCATACACTGAAGCTTTCTTT.

This clonotype was seen many times. The chain combines TRBV25-1 with TRBJ2-1; 7 bases agree with TRBD2. Trimming took 3 bases from V and 3 from J; bases not matched to a gene: 17. CDR3 length equals 19 residues. Germline V CDR1 and CDR2: MGHDK, SYGVNS. The CDR3 loop is CASSEIELLADISYNEQFF. As DNA, the CDR3 is TGTGCCAGCAGTGAGATCGAATTGCTAGCGGACATCAGCTACAATGAGCAGTTCTTC.

The chain joins TRBV9 to TRBJ2-6; no firm D call. This CDR3 contains 15 residues. Germline V gene data show CDR1 as SGDLS and CDR2 as YYNGEE. Trimming stripped 5 bases from V and 8 bases from J, with 17 bases between. As DNA, the CDR3 is TGTGCCAGCAGGGGGATGGCAGAGAGAACCAACGTCCTGACTTTC. Translating it yields CASRGMAERTNVLTF.

Comment on this clonotype: This sequence may be a read error, since a much larger clone differs from it by one base. The chain employs TRBV3-1 and TRBJ2-1, with 9 bases that match TRBD1. The CDR3 totals 15 residues. Per the germline V gene, CDR1 is LGHDT and CDR2 is YNNKEL (reference sequence). The junction had 4 bases not matched to a gene; V was cut back by 4 bases and J by 3 bases. The CDR3 loop is CASSPGTGFYNEQFF. The CDR3 nucleotides read TGTGCCAGCAGCCCTGGGACAGGGTTCTACAATGAGCAGTTCTTC.

This clonotype has a handful of counts. V and J are TRBV14 and TRBJ1-1; unclear D gene. This CDR3 is built from 16 residues. Trimming removed 0 bases from V and 6 bases from J, with 17 bases in between. Germline loops: CDR1 SGHDN, CDR2 FVKESK. CDR3 nucleotides: TGTGCCAGCAGCCAAGATCTGGTATCCGCTGGAGCTGAAGCTTTCTTT. It translates to CASSQDLVSAGAEAFF.

This chain links TRBV18 with TRBJ2-2, with no clear D. V gave up 5 bases and J gave up 0 bases, with 10 bases separating them. Per germline, CDR1 KGHSH and CDR2 LQKENI. The CDR3 loop spans 15 amino acids. CDR3 amino acids: CASSGPLTNTGELFF. DNA for the CDR3: TGTGCCAGCTCAGGTCCACTAACGAACACCGGGGAGCTGTTTTTT.

The V and J genes are TRBV28 and TRBJ2-1; 8 nucleotides line up with TRBD2. This CDR3 contains 13 residues. The germline V gene has CDR1 MDHEN and CDR2 SYDVKM. V lost 8 bases, J lost 5 bases, and 5 bases stayed unmatched. DNA of the CDR3: TGTGCCAGCGCTAGCGGGCCCCACAATGAGCAGTTCTTC. Translation: CASASGPHNEQFF.

As to this clonotype: A much bigger clone sits one base away, suggesting this may be a read error. The chain joins TRBV5-1 to TRBJ2-7; 8 nucleotides line up with TRBD2. Germline values: CDR1 SGHRS, CDR2 YFSETQ. Trimming removed 6 bases from V and 7 bases from J; junction bases left unmatched: 12. The CDR3 loop spans 14 amino acids. CDR3 loop: CASNPRAGVGEQYF. In DNA form, the CDR3 reads TGCGCCAGCAACCCACGAGCGGGAGTGGGTGAGCAGTACTTC.

To note about this clonotype: It may be a read error: a sequence one base away is much more abundant. The chain uses TRBV7-2 and TRBJ2-5; D is ambiguous. CDR3 length: 13 amino acids. Trimming pared 5 bases from V and 11 bases from J, leaving 18 bases between. Per the germline V gene, CDR1 is SGHTA and CDR2 is FQGNSA. The CDR3 bases are TGTGCCAGCAGCGGATATCTAGGCAATGAGCAGTACTTC. Translation: CASSGYLGNEQYF.

A word on this clonotype: This clone may be a read error of a much larger clone one base away. The genes are TRBV6-5 and TRBJ2-6; D may match TRBD1 or TRBD2 (5 bases each). This CDR3 comprises 15 residues. Germline V gene lookup returns CDR1 MNHEY and CDR2 SVGAGI. CDR3 region: CASSYRESGASVLTF. The DNA for the CDR3 is TGTGCCAGCAGTTACAGGGAGTCTGGGGCCAGCGTCCTGACTTTC.

The rearrangement joins TRBV29-1 to TRBJ2-7; 8 bases agree with TRBD1. In germline, CDR1 is SQVTM, CDR2 ANQGSEA. This CDR3 is built from 14 residues. Trimming took 4 bases from V and 5 from J; bases not matched to a gene: 10. As DNA, the CDR3 is TGCAGCGTTGGGGGACAGGCCCTGTTAAACGAGCAGTACTTC. Encoded protein: CSVGGQALLNEQYF.

Many counts were recorded for this clonotype. The CDR3 bases are TGTGCCAGCAGTTCCGGCGGGGGCCACGAGCAGTACTTC. Translation: CASSSGGGHEQYF. The chain uses TRBV27 and TRBJ2-7; D may be TRBD2 (7 bases). The CDR3 loop spans 13 amino acids. Trimming took 4 bases from V and 5 from J, leaving 12 bases between them. Germline CDR1 is MNHEY and CDR2 is SMNVEV (reference sequence).

This clonotype was seen a single time. The chain couples TRBV6-5 to TRBJ2-1; tentatively, D is TRBD1 (6 bases). This CDR3 region has 16 residues. Germline CDR1 reads MNHEY; CDR2 reads SVGAGI. The V gene lost 0 bases and the J gene lost 4 bases, with 13 bases spanning the gap. The CDR3 sequence: CASSYSPGTLYNEQFF. DNA for the CDR3: TGTGCCAGCAGTTACTCGCCCGGGACACTTTACAATGAGCAGTTCTTC.

The chain is built from TRBV28 and TRBJ2-2; tentatively, D is TRBD1 (6 bases). V was cut by 6 bases and J by 3 bases, with 17 bases left in between. Germline V gene data show CDR1 as MDHEN and CDR2 as SYDVKM. The CDR3 contains 16 residues. The CDR3 loop is CASSPVGYRDTGELFF. CDR3 in DNA: TGTGCCAGCAGCCCAGTCGGGTACAGGGACACCGGGGAGCTGTTTTTT.

The CDR3 DNA is TGTGCCAGCACTTTGGGACTCGCTAACACCGGGGAGCTGTTTTTT. It translates to CASTLGLANTGELFF. The chain is built from TRBV12-3 or TRBV12-4 and TRBJ2-2; TRBD2 might be the D (6 bases). The V end lost 7 bases, the J end lost 2 bases, and 14 bases lay between the germline ends. The CDR3 loop spans 15 amino acids.

The genes are TRBV7-8 and TRBJ2-7; 8 positions agree with TRBD1. Germline trimming cut 4 bases from V and 2 bases from J; bases unmatched to any gene: 7. CDR1 and CDR2 from the germline V gene are SGHVS and FQNEAQ. The CDR3 has 15 amino acids. This chain's CDR3 is CASSSQGQDAYEQYF. The CDR3 DNA is TGTGCCAGCAGCTCCCAGGGACAGGACGCCTACGAGCAGTACTTC.

J is TRBJ1-5 and V is TRBV27; D may be TRBD1 (5 bases). V gave up 5 bases and J gave up 9 bases, with 17 bases separating them. The CDR3 is 14 amino acids. Germline CDR1 MNHEY, CDR2 SMNVEV (reference sequence). The CDR3 DNA reads TGTGCCAGCAGTGTAATCGGGGGAGAAGTGCCCCAGCATTTT. Translated: CASSVIGGEVPQHF.